Presented here are 2 T cell receptor beta chains from one specimen sequenced in a study of CD8+ T cells in alopecia areata. Extracted RNA was reverse transcribed, and the resulting cDNA served as sequencing template. This table comes from immunoSEQ multiplex PCR, and its TCRdb copy is limited to in-frame clones, with some not included. The sample records roughly 190,000 clones, under 80% being singletons. Treatment defined: oral pan-JAK inhibitor, 5-10 mg twice daily. The sample here was CD4+ T cells sorted from blood, taken around week 47, from a patient treated with tofacitinib. The receptors stem from a human donor with alopecia areata.

The J gene is TRBJ1-1, the V gene TRBV30; no clear D gene. The CDR3 sequence is 11 residues long. Trimming stripped 2 bases from V and 10 bases from J, with 11 bases between. Germline loops: CDR1 GTSNPN, CDR2 SVGIG (reference sequence). The CDR3 bases are TGTGCCTGGAGTTTCCCGGGTACAGCTTTCTTT. Translating gives CAWSFPGTAFF.

The CDR3 DNA follows: TGTGCCAGCCAAGACCCGTGGGTGGGGGAGACCCAGTACTTC. Protein: CASQDPWVGETQYF. This chain connects TRBV5-4 to TRBJ2-5; D remains ambiguous. CDR1 SGHNT and CDR2 YYREEE come from the germline V gene (reference sequence). V dropped 7 bases and J dropped 5 bases, with 18 bases sitting between them. The CDR3 spans 14 residues.